The 21 T cell receptor beta chains below all came from one sample that was sequenced in a study of patients and donors after allogeneic stem cell transplantation. TCRdb itself ran the RT-PCR reads through MiXCR, one entry per CDR3 protein. Of roughly 960,000 distinct CDR3 sequences in the sample, around 17% were seen once. The sequenced sample was blood, either unsorted or a sorted T cell fraction (not recorded which). All receptors derive from a human donor who was either an allogeneic HSCT recipient or a stem cell or donor lymphocyte infusion donor (not recorded which). It is not recorded whose cells these are; they may come from a transplant donor.

This clonotype was counted ten times or more. CDR3 in amino acids: CASNLGTSGLYEQYF. The CDR3 nucleotides are TGCGCCAGCAACCTTGGGACTAGCGGGCTCTACGAGCAGTACTTC. The V and J genes are TRBV5-1 and TRBJ2-7; 12 bases match TRBD2. V was pared by 6 bases and J by 3 bases, with 7 bases of the junction left unmatched. The CDR3 is 15 amino acids. Germline CDR1 and CDR2: SGHRS and YFSETQ.

This clonotype has more than one count but fewer than ten. The chain carries TRBV6-1 and TRBJ2-2, with 10 bases identical to TRBD2. This CDR3 has 14 residues. V gave up 5 bases and J gave up 9 bases; unmatched junction bases: 6. Germline V lookup: CDR1 MNHNS, CDR2 SASEGT. CDR3 in DNA: TGTGCCAGCAGTCGTAGCGGGGGGTTTCGGGAGCTGTTTTTT. Translated, it gives CASSRSGGFRELFF.

The J gene is TRBJ2-1, the V gene TRBV7-8, with TRBD1 identical over 7 bases. The CDR3 spans 18 residues. V gave up 1 base and J gave up 0 bases; unmatched junction bases: 9. The germline V gene has CDR1 SGHVS and CDR2 FQNEAQ. The chain's CDR3 is CASSLEPQGVSSYNEQFF. CDR3 sequence (DNA): TGTGCCAGCAGCTTAGAACCCCAGGGGGTAAGCTCCTACAATGAGCAGTTCTTC.

This clonotype was detected only a few times. The chain combines TRBV5-1 with TRBJ2-3; unclear D gene. The CDR3 spans 13 residues. The germline V and J ends were trimmed by 6 bases and 1 base, with 9 bases remaining between them. Looked up from germline, CDR1 is SGHRS and CDR2 is YFSETQ. Here the CDR3 reads CASNSSGTDTQYF. CDR3 bases: TGCGCCAGCAACTCCTCCGGCACAGATACGCAGTATTTT. The whole variable domain, filled in from reference TRBV5-1 and TRBJ2-3, reads KAGVTQTPRYLIKTRGQQVTLSCSPISGHRSVSWYQQTPGQGLQFLFEYFSETQRNKGNFPGRFSGRQFSNSRSEMNVSTLELGDSALYLCASNSSGTDTQYFGPGTRLTVL.

This clonotype was seen only a few times. The chain uses TRBV10-3 and TRBJ2-7; the match to TRBD1 covers 9 bases. The CDR3 spans 14 residues. J gave up 9 bases and V 4 bases, and 10 bases lay outside the gene matches. In germline, CDR1 is ENHRY, CDR2 SYGVKD. This CDR3 is CAISATPGQGPQYF. The CDR3 nucleotides read TGTGCCATCAGTGCAACTCCGGGACAGGGTCCGCAGTACTTC.

This clonotype was seen only a few times. The rearrangement joins TRBV12-5 to TRBJ2-1; TRBD1 matches at 8 bases. CDR3 size: 13 residues. Germline V CDR1 and CDR2: LGHNT, FRNRAP. After removal of 5 bases from V and 9 bases from J, the junction contained 6 bases not matched to a gene. The CDR3 DNA reads TGTGCTAGTGGTAACCGACAGGGGACTGAGCAGTTCTTC. Amino acids: CASGNRQGTEQFF.

The chain combines TRBV7-9 with TRBJ2-5; TRBD2 matches 10 bases. The CDR3 runs to 17 residues. With 5 bases clipped from V and 4 bases from J, the junction kept 13 bases outside the gene matches. CDR1 and CDR2 (germline): SEHNR, FQNEAQ (reference sequence). CDR3 coding DNA: TGTGCCAGCAGCCCTCCTCTAAAAGCGGGAGGGCGAGAGACCCAGTACTTC. Translating gives CASSPPLKAGGRETQYF.

This clonotype was recorded a few times. The V gene is TRBV5-1, the J gene TRBJ1-2, with TRBD1 as a possible D gene (6 bases). Per the germline V gene, CDR1 is SGHRS and CDR2 is YFSETQ. Trimming removed 7 bases from V and 3 bases from J, with 16 bases in between. This CDR3 region has 14 residues. Written as DNA, the CDR3 is TGCGCCAGCGGATCACCGGACAGTCACTATGGCTACACCTTC. It translates to CASGSPDSHYGYTF.

In regard to this clonotype: This may be a read error, as it is one base from a much larger clone. The V and J genes are TRBV11-3 and TRBJ1-1; no clear D gene. The length of the CDR3 is 13 residues. Germline values: CDR1 SGHNT, CDR2 YENEEA. V was trimmed by 3 bases and J by 0 bases, leaving 5 bases between them. Here the CDR3 DNA reads TGTGCCAGCAGCTTTACGCTGAACACTGAAGCTTTCTTT. This codes for CASSFTLNTEAFF. The whole variable domain, filled in from reference TRBV11-3 and TRBJ1-1, reads EAGVVQSPRYKIIEKKQPVAFWCNPISGHNTLYWYLQNLGQGPELLIRYENEEAVDDSQLPKDRFSAERLKGVDSTLKIQPAELGDSAVYLCASSFTLNTEAFFGQGTRLTVV.

CDR3 nucleotides: TGTGCCAGCAGTTTGACAGGGGTGCATGGCTACACCTTC. Translated: CASSLTGVHGYTF. The genes are TRBV27 and TRBJ1-2; TRBD1 matches 8 bases. V lost 3 bases, J lost 6 bases, and 3 bases stayed unmatched. Germline values: CDR1 MNHEY, CDR2 SMNVEV (reference sequence). The CDR3 is made up of 13 amino acids.

The chain employs TRBV11-2 and TRBJ2-7, with D tentatively TRBD1 (6 bases). Germline V gene data show CDR1 as SGHAT and CDR2 as FQNNGV. CDR3 length: 19 amino acids. Trimming cost V 3 bases and J 0 bases, with 24 bases left between them. CDR3 amino acids: CASSFPRGEITQISYEQYF. CDR3 coding DNA: TGTGCCAGCAGCTTTCCCAGGGGCGAAATTACCCAAATCTCCTACGAGCAGTACTTC.

This clonotype appeared a few times. The rearrangement links TRBV6-5 to TRBJ2-7, with D perhaps matching TRBD1 (5 bases). Germline lookup yields CDR1 MNHEY and CDR2 SVGAGI. V lost 0 bases and J 0 bases, leaving 9 bases between the germline ends. This CDR3 contains 15 residues. CDR3 DNA sequence: TGTGCCAGCAGTTACTCGACAGACATCTCCTACGAGCAGTACTTC. This codes for CASSYSTDISYEQYF.

The chain employs TRBV20-1 and TRBJ2-2, with 8 bases matching TRBD2. Germline V gene data show CDR1 as DFQATT and CDR2 as SNEGSKA (reference sequence). Germline trimming cut 2 bases from V and 7 bases from J; bases unmatched to any gene: 3. CDR3 length: 13 amino acids. The CDR3 protein is CSARQRESGELFF. CDR3 bases: TGCAGTGCTAGACAGCGGGAGAGCGGGGAGCTGTTTTTT.

This clonotype has ten or more counts. At one boundary the junction diverges from the germline segment, which might be a read error. V is TRBV5-1 and J is TRBJ1-4; 10 bases align to TRBD1. Germline V gives CDR1 SGHRS, CDR2 YFSETQ. CDR3 length equals 14 residues. This chain's CDR3 is CASSPGQGGEKLFF. The DNA for the CDR3 is TGTGCCAGCAGCCCTGGACAGGGGGGAGAAAAACTGTTTTTT.

In its sample, this clonotype was seen many times. The CDR3 DNA is TGTGCCAGCAGCTTGTCTGTGGCTAGCCTAGCCAAAAACATTCAGTACTTC. It translates to CASSLSVASLAKNIQYF. This rearrangement joins TRBV7-9 to TRBJ2-4, with a possible D match to TRBD2 (5 bases). Germline values: CDR1 SEHNR, CDR2 FQNEAQ (reference sequence). This CDR3 region has 17 residues. Trimming pared 3 bases from V and 0 bases from J, leaving 15 bases between.

This clonotype has just a few counts. V usage is TRBV3-1 and J usage is TRBJ2-3, with D possibly being TRBD2 (6 bases). V was shortened by 0 bases and J by 1 base, with 11 bases between the two germline ends. The germline gives CDR1 LGHDT, CDR2 YNNKEL (reference sequence). This CDR3 has 16 amino acids. CDR3 DNA sequence: TGTGCCAGCAGCCAAGAGGGAGGTAGCGGCACAGATACGCAGTATTTT. It encodes CASSQEGGSGTDTQYF.

CDR3 sequence reads: CASSPGGYRRGETQYF. CDR3 nucleotide sequence: TGCGCCAGCAGCCCCGGCGGCTATCGAAGAGGAGAGACCCAGTACTTC. The chain uses TRBV5-1 and TRBJ2-5; D is undetermined. The germline V gene encodes CDR1 SGHRS and CDR2 YFSETQ. The length of the CDR3 is 16 residues. V was clipped by 4 bases and J by 4 bases, with 20 bases between them.

This clonotype was recorded many times. V gene TRBV12-3 or TRBV12-4 combines with J gene TRBJ2-1; tentatively, D is TRBD2 (5 bases). V was pared by 7 bases and J by 0 bases, with 13 bases between. The CDR3 covers 15 residues. The CDR3 sequence: CASTRGGYSYNEQFF. The CDR3 DNA reads as TGTGCCAGCACCCGAGGCGGGTACTCCTACAATGAGCAGTTCTTC.

This clonotype turned up a few times. This chain connects TRBV12-3 or TRBV12-4 to TRBJ2-1; 9 bases align to TRBD1. The junction had 10 bases not matched to a gene; V was cut back by 5 bases and J by 8 bases. The CDR3 runs 15 residues. The CDR3 coding sequence is TGTGCCAGCAGTAAACGGGACAGGGCAGGGGATGAGCAGTTCTTC. Amino acids: CASSKRDRAGDEQFF.

This clonotype was picked up a small number of times. The chain employs TRBV2 and TRBJ2-3; maybe TRBD2 (7 bases). Germline loops: CDR1 SNHLY, CDR2 FYNNEI. The CDR3 extends over 15 amino acids. Trimming pared 2 bases from V and 3 bases from J, leaving 12 bases between. The chain's CDR3 is CASSEIGGPTDTQYF. CDR3 sequence (DNA): TGTGCCAGCAGTGAAATCGGGGGGCCAACAGATACGCAGTATTTT.

This clonotype occurred a few times. The chain recombines TRBV4-3 with TRBJ1-4, with TRBD1 matching over 8 bases. The germline V gene has CDR1 LGHNA and CDR2 YSLEER. V was pared by 4 bases and J by 9 bases, with 13 bases of the junction left unmatched. The CDR3 runs 16 residues. The CDR3 DNA is TGCGCCAGCAGCCGAGAAGCCGGGACAGGAAGTCAAAAACTGTTTTTT. Translation gives CASSREAGTGSQKLFF.